This T cell receptor beta chain was sequenced during a study of blood T cell repertoires in COVID-19. The table came from immunoSEQ multiplex PCR; TCRdb's copy has only in-frame clones and leaves some out. The sample includes approximately 50,000 clones, around 93% of them seen just once. The CDR3 runs to 15 residues. Germline CDR1 reads KGHDR; CDR2 reads SFDVKD. Trimming removed 4 bases from V and 3 bases from J; junction bases left unmatched: 3. Sequencing used peripheral blood. The chain has TRBV24-1 and TRBJ2-1; 9 bases are a match to TRBD1. This TCR derives from a man aged 50 to 59 with active COVID-19. The CDR3 coding sequence is TGTGCCACCAGTGACCGGGACAGGGTCTACAATGAGCAGTTCTTC. Its protein product is CATSDRDRVYNEQFF.